The rows below give T cell receptor beta chains drawn from one sample of a study of T cells in Graves' hyperthyroidism and ophthalmopathy. In TCRdb, the multiplex PCR reads were re-called with MiXCR into one record per CDR3 protein. This table holds around 430,000 distinct CDR3 sequences, more than 13% found once. Input material: blood. Every receptor here comes from a woman aged 25 to 45 with Graves' hyperthyroidism. The CDR3 runs from the conserved cysteine through the conserved F or W. D genes are given only for firm matches. Where a row states a size, it is once, few, many or the class of an expanded clone; other rows omit it.

D | J | V | size | DNA | CDR3
- | TRBJ2-7 | TRBV9 | - | TGTGCCAGCAGCGTAGCTGGGGACTACGAGCAGTACTTC | CASSVAGDYEQYF
- | TRBJ2-1 | TRBV7-3 | - | TGTGCCAGCAGAGCTAGTCATTCATCGGTTGAGCAGTTCTTC | CASRASHSSVEQFF
TRBD1 | TRBJ2-7 | TRBV10-2 | - | TGCGCCAGCAGTGACCCCCGACAGGGCCACGAGCAGTACTTC | CASSDPRQGHEQYF
TRBD1 | TRBJ1-2 | TRBV6-5 | many | TGTGCCAGCAGTTACTTAGACAGGGGGCTTGGCTACACCTTC | CASSYLDRGLGYTF
TRBD2 | TRBJ2-1 | TRBV7-2 | many | TGTGCCAGCAGCTATTTAGCGGGAGAGCAGTTCTTC | CASSYLAGEQFF
- | TRBJ2-5 | TRBV30 | many | TGTGCCTGGAGTGTAAAGGGGATGGAGACCCAGTACTTC | CAWSVKGMETQYF
- | TRBJ1-2 | TRBV28 | many | TGTGCCAGCACAATCTCGGAGAACTATGGCTACACCTTC | CASTISENYGYTF
- | TRBJ2-3 | TRBV5-8 | - | TGTGCCAGCAGCTTGGTGCCGGGCACAGATACGCAGTATTTT | CASSLVPGTDTQYF
- | TRBJ2-2 | TRBV7-2 | - | TGTGCCAGCGACTTGGGGGTAGGGATGACCGGGGAGCTGTTTTTT | CASDLGVGMTGELFF
- | TRBJ2-1 | TRBV10-3 | many | TGTGCCATCACCGAGGACAGCCTCTACAATGAGCAGTTCTTC | CAITEDSLYNEQFF
- | TRBJ2-3 | TRBV9 | - | TGTGCCAGCAGCGTAGGATCCCGGGCAGGAGGCACAGATACGCAGTATTTT | CASSVGSRAGGTDTQYF
TRBD1 | TRBJ1-1 | TRBV6-1 | few | TGTGCCACCAACGACAGGGTCAACACTGAAGCTTTCTTT | CATNDRVNTEAFF
- | TRBJ2-2 | TRBV3-1 | few | TGTGCCAGCAGCTTAGGGGCGGCGAGGACCGGGGAGCTGTTTTTT | CASSLGAARTGELFF
- | TRBJ2-7 | TRBV24-1 | - | TGTGCCACCAGTGATTCGCGTAGCCCCTACGAGCAGTACTTC | CATSDSRSPYEQYF
TRBD2 | TRBJ2-7 | TRBV7-2 | - | TGTGCCAGCAGCTCCCGACTAGCGGTGACCTACGAGCAGTACTTC | CASSSRLAVTYEQYF
TRBD2 | TRBJ2-1 | TRBV11-2 | many | TGTGCCAGCAGCTTAGTGGGGGGGGACCTCCCCAATGAGCAGTTCTTC | CASSLVGGDLPNEQFF
- | TRBJ2-7 | TRBV11-2 | many | TGTGCCAGCAGCGGCCTAGCGAGGGGCGGGCCCTACGAGCAGTACTTC | CASSGLARGGPYEQYF
- | TRBJ1-1 | TRBV4-2 | many | TGTGCCAGCAGCCAAGAAGGCAGGGTGGAGACTGAAGCTTTCTTT | CASSQEGRVETEAFF
- | TRBJ2-1 | TRBV30 | few | TGTGCCTGGAGTAGCGGGCGGTGGGGCTCGGATAATGAGCAGTTCTTC | CAWSSGRWGSDNEQFF
- | TRBJ2-7 | TRBV4-1 | many | TGCGCCAGCAGCCGGGGACCTGGTCGCCCCTACGAGCAGTACTTC | CASSRGPGRPYEQYF
TRBD2 | TRBJ2-3 | TRBV5-1 | - | TGCGCCAGCAGCTTACTAGCGGGGGACACAGATACGCAGTATTTT | CASSLLAGDTDTQYF
TRBD2 | TRBJ2-7 | TRBV6-1 | many | TGTGCCAGCAGTGAATCGCTAGCGGGAGTGTACGAGCAGTACTTC | CASSESLAGVYEQYF
TRBD2 | TRBJ2-1 | TRBV18 | many | TGTGCCAGCTCACCTCGGGACTCGGGAGGCAATGAGCAGTTCTTC | CASSPRDSGGNEQFF
TRBD2 | TRBJ2-5 | TRBV28 | many | TGTGCCAGCACTTTACTAGCGGCGAAAGAGACCCAGTACTTC | CASTLLAAKETQYF
- | TRBJ1-1 | TRBV4-1 | many | TGCGCCAGCAGCCAAGGGACAGTCACTGAAGCTTTCTTT | CASSQGTVTEAFF
- | TRBJ1-5 | TRBV30 | once | TGTGCCTACCAGGGACATCCGAATCAGCCCCAGCATTTT | CAYQGHPNQPQHF
- | TRBJ2-7 | TRBV28 | many | TGTGCCAGCAGGGCCGGTGGCGCCCGATTAGACGAGCAGTACTTC | CASRAGGARLDEQYF
- | TRBJ1-1 | TRBV11-2 | many | TGTGCCAGCAGCTTATACGGGAACACTGAAGCTTTCTTT | CASSLYGNTEAFF
- | TRBJ2-6 | TRBV15 | - | TGTGCCACCAGCAGAGATGGGAGCTCTGGGGCCAACGTCCTGACTTTC | CATSRDGSSGANVLTF
TRBD2 | TRBJ2-7 | TRBV27 | many | TGTGCCAGCAGTCTCCCGGGACTAGTGGACGAGCAGTACTTC | CASSLPGLVDEQYF
TRBD1 | TRBJ2-5 | TRBV5-5 | few | TGTGCCAGCAGCGTGCCCGGGACAGGGGTTCGGGAGACCCAGTACTTC | CASSVPGTGVRETQYF
- | TRBJ2-3 | TRBV20-1 | many | TGCAGTGCTAGAGATCGTCGGCGTGTAGATACGCAGTATTTT | CSARDRRRVDTQYF
TRBD2 | TRBJ2-1 | TRBV19 | many | TGTGCCAGTAATAGCGGGAGCGGGGCCTACAATGAGCAGTTCTTC | CASNSGSGAYNEQFF
- | TRBJ1-2 | TRBV7-9 | - | TGTGCCAGCAGCTTAGAAGGTGTGGGCTACACCTTC | CASSLEGVGYTF
- | TRBJ2-5 | TRBV7-9 | - | TGTGCCAGCAGAAACAAAGCGCCAGTGACCCAGTACTTC | CASRNKAPVTQYF
- | TRBJ2-5 | TRBV6-5 | - | TGTGCCAGCAGCCAGACTAGCAGGGGGAGTGAGACCCAGTACTTC | CASSQTSRGSETQYF
TRBD2 | TRBJ2-3 | TRBV6-1 | many | TGTGCCAGCAGTGAATCGGCGGGAGGACCAGATACGCAGTATTTT | CASSESAGGPDTQYF
TRBD2 | TRBJ2-1 | TRBV7-9 | - | TGTGCCAGCAGCTTCCCAGCGGGGGGTAATGAGCAGTTCTTC | CASSFPAGGNEQFF
- | TRBJ1-1 | TRBV20-1 | many | TGCAGTGCTAGAAAGACAGGAAGGTTCACTGAAGCTTTCTTT | CSARKTGRFTEAFF
- | TRBJ2-1 | TRBV19 | - | TGTGCCAGTAGTACCCGGGGGCAGGGGAGCAACAATGAGCAGTTCTTC | CASSTRGQGSNNEQFF
TRBD1 | TRBJ1-1 | TRBV7-7 | many | TGTGCCAGCAGCCGCGACAGGGACGCTGAAGCTTTCTTT | CASSRDRDAEAFF